This T cell receptor (beta chain) appears in the sequencing data of a study of CD8 T cells in Susac syndrome. Broader study findings: The study's TCR sequencing and HLA analysis drew on a certain number of individuals. That number was acknowledged as relatively small.

A word on this clonotype: Its specificity is not known.

Random hexamers were used to reverse transcribe an amount of about 0.45 to 1 ug RNA. TCRdb reprocessed the immunoSEQ multiplex PCR reads with MiXCR, giving one entry per CDR3 protein. The table includes under 200,000 distinct CDR3 sequences, 95% to 97% detected once. Negative isolation yielded CD4+ and CD8+ T cells, and FACS enriched TEMRA cells. The sequencing input was CD4+ T cells from PBMCs. The sequence came from a human donor with Susac syndrome.

CDR3 nucleotide sequence: TGTGCCAGCAGTCCCTACGGAGCGGGAACCGACGAGCAGTACTTC. This sequence encodes CASSPYGAGTDEQYF. This chain joins TRBV28 and TRBJ2-7; 7 bases are shared with TRBD2. The CDR3 runs 15 residues. Trimming removed 5 bases from V and 5 bases from J; junction bases left unmatched: 12. CDR1 and CDR2 (germline): MDHEN, SYDVKM. The complete variable domain, with remaining parts taken from reference TRBV28 and TRBJ2-7, reads DVKVTQSSRYLVKRTGEKVFLECVQDMDHENMFWYRQDPGLGLRLIYFSYDVKMKEKGDIPEGYSVSREKKERFSLILESASTNQTSMYLCASSPYGAGTDEQYFGPGTRLTVT.